This passage covers 28 T cell receptor beta chains from one sample sequenced in a study of T cells in narcolepsy. The method was immunoSEQ multiplex PCR; TCRdb's version includes in-frame clones alone and lacks a portion of them. The sample records around 35,000 clones, more than 75% being singletons. Source material: CD45RA- memory CD4+ T cells from PBMCs. The source is a human donor with narcolepsy.

The chain employs TRBV19 and TRBJ1-1; tentatively, D is TRBD1 (5 bases). The CDR3 covers 14 residues. From germline, CDR1 is LNHDA and CDR2 SQIVND (reference sequence). V was pared by 4 bases and J by 1 base, with 10 bases between. CDR3 region: CASSTGTANTEAFF. CDR3 nucleotide sequence: TGTGCCAGTAGTACTGGGACGGCGAACACTGAAGCTTTCTTT.

The chain carries TRBV30 and TRBJ1-6; 7 bases align to TRBD1. There are 14 residues in the CDR3. J gave up 7 bases and V 5 bases, and 8 bases lay outside the gene matches. Germline assignment: CDR1 GTSNPN and CDR2 SVGIG (reference sequence). The CDR3 loop reads CAWDGEGANSPLHF. The CDR3 region has the DNA TGTGCCTGGGATGGGGAGGGGGCCAATTCACCCCTCCACTTT. The full variable domain, completed using reference TRBV30 and TRBJ1-6, is SQTIHQWPATLVQPVGSPLSLECTVEGTSNPNLYWYRQAAGRGLQLLFYSVGIGQISSEVPQNLSASRPQDRQFILSSKKLLLSDSGFYLCAWDGEGANSPLHFGNGTRLTVT.

This clone was observed a single time. The chain recombines TRBV27 with TRBJ2-3, with D perhaps TRBD1 (5 bases). The CDR3 runs 16 residues. V gave up 6 bases and J gave up 0 bases, with 16 bases separating them. CDR1 MNHEY and CDR2 SMNVEV come from the germline V gene (reference sequence). This chain's CDR3 is CASRDDRTISTDTQYF. DNA for the CDR3: TGTGCCAGCAGGGACGACAGAACCATAAGCACAGATACGCAGTATTTT.

This chain uses TRBV6-1 with TRBJ1-1; D is unclear. The ends were cut back, 5 bases at V and 6 bases at J, with 13 bases in the middle. The germline V gene encodes CDR1 MNHNS and CDR2 SASEGT. This CDR3 spans 13 amino acids. The CDR3: CASSRLGKPEAFF. CDR3 in DNA: TGTGCCAGCAGTCGCCTAGGGAAGCCTGAAGCTTTCTTT.

The rearrangement joins TRBV7-8 to TRBJ1-1, with 10 bases that match TRBD1. The CDR3 extends over 15 amino acids. Germline V gene data show CDR1 as SGHVS and CDR2 as FQNEAQ. V dropped 5 bases and J dropped 4; count of bases not matched to a gene: 7. Written as DNA, the CDR3 is TGTGCCAGCAGCCTGGACAGGGGGGTACTCACTGAAGCTTTCTTT. Encoded protein: CASSLDRGVLTEAFF.

V and J are TRBV19 and TRBJ2-7; 7 bases fit TRBD2. Trimming took 4 bases from V and 6 from J; bases not matched to a gene: 9. The CDR3 totals 14 residues. In germline, CDR1 is LNHDA, CDR2 SQIVND (reference sequence). CDR3 amino acids: CASSKGNQRGEQYF. Written as DNA, the CDR3 is TGTGCCAGTAGTAAGGGCAATCAGCGGGGCGAGCAGTACTTC. Variable domain in full (rest from reference TRBV19 and TRBJ2-7): DGGITQSPKYLFRKEGQNVTLSCEQNLNHDAMYWYRQDPGQGLRLIYYSQIVNDFQKGDIAEGYSVSREKKESFPLTVTSAQKNPTAFYLCASSKGNQRGEQYFGPGTRLTVT.

This chain connects TRBV19 to TRBJ1-1; D is unclear. V gave up 4 bases and J gave up 1 base, with 7 bases separating them. CDR1 and CDR2 from the germline V gene are LNHDA and SQIVND (reference sequence). CDR3 length equals 13 residues. The CDR3 protein is CASSSKANTEAFF. Here the CDR3 DNA reads TGTGCCAGTAGTAGCAAAGCGAACACTGAAGCTTTCTTT.

The chain joins TRBV30 to TRBJ2-7; D remains unclear. There are 13 residues in the CDR3. CDR1 GTSNPN and CDR2 SVGIG come from the germline V gene (reference sequence). Trimming took off 0 bases at V and 1 base at J, with 7 bases between the two ends. Here the CDR3 reads CAWSVRLSYEQYF. The DNA of the CDR3 is TGTGCCTGGAGTGTACGATTATCCTACGAGCAGTACTTC.

V gene TRBV30 combines with J gene TRBJ1-3; 11 nucleotides align to TRBD1. Trimming cost V 5 bases and J 3 bases; bases outside gene matches: 6. Germline CDR1 GTSNPN, CDR2 SVGIG (reference sequence). The CDR3 has 15 residues. This CDR3 is CAWRDRGLGGNTIYF. The CDR3 DNA is TGTGCCTGGCGGGACAGGGGGTTAGGTGGAAACACCATATATTTT.

On this clone itself: This specimen includes other DNA sequences encoding the same CDR3. The rearrangement uses TRBV30 and TRBJ1-1; D uncertain. The CDR3 contains 11 residues. V lost 6 bases and J lost 1, with 6 bases in between. Germline V gives CDR1 GTSNPN, CDR2 SVGIG (reference sequence). The CDR3 DNA sequence: TGTGCCTGTGAGCGGAACACTGAAGCTTTCTTT. Translation gives CACERNTEAFF.

The gene calls are TRBV7-9 and TRBJ2-1, with 8 bases fitting TRBD2. J lost 8 bases, V lost 6 bases, and 6 bases had no gene match. Germline CDR1 SEHNR, CDR2 FQNEAQ (reference sequence). This CDR3 has 13 residues. CDR3 bases: TGTGCCAGCAGGGTAGCGGGGTGGGATGAGCAGTTCTTC. As protein: CASRVAGWDEQFF.

The chain is built from TRBV2 and TRBJ2-1; D is possibly TRBD2 (6 bases). The CDR3 is made up of 17 amino acids. Per the germline V gene, CDR1 is SNHLY and CDR2 is FYNNEI. Trimming cost V 6 bases and J 0 bases, with 18 bases left between them. CDR3 region: CASRESLAGSSYNEQFF. CDR3 DNA sequence: TGTGCCAGCAGGGAGTCTCTTGCGGGGAGCTCCTACAATGAGCAGTTCTTC.

The gene calls are TRBV9 and TRBJ2-5, with 9 bases lining up with TRBD1. Unmatched junction bases numbered 9, after V lost 4 bases and J lost 8 bases. In germline, CDR1 is SGDLS, CDR2 YYNGEE. The CDR3 sequence is 14 residues long. In nucleotides, the CDR3 is TGTGCCAGCAGCTCGACCGGGACAGGGTCAACCCAGTACTTC. Protein product: CASSSTGTGSTQYF. The full variable domain, its missing parts supplied by reference TRBV9 and TRBJ2-5, is DSGVTQTPKHLITATGQRVTLRCSPRSGDLSVYWYQQSLDQGLQFLIQYYNGEERAKGNILERFSAQQFPDLHSELNLSSLELGDSALYFCASSSTGTGSTQYFGPGTRLLVL.

The chain employs TRBV9 and TRBJ1-2; 12 positions match TRBD1. Germline-derived CDR1 and CDR2 are SGDLS and YYNGEE. The ends lost 6 bases at V and 6 bases at J; junction bases unmatched: 6. This CDR3 spans 14 amino acids. The CDR3: CASTQGQGAHGYTF. The CDR3 coding sequence is TGTGCCAGCACACAGGGACAGGGGGCGCATGGCTACACCTTC.

The chain couples TRBV7-2 to TRBJ2-5; a weak D match, TRBD2 (6 bases). The germline V and J ends were trimmed by 1 base and 1 base, with 7 bases remaining between them. Germline assignment: CDR1 SGHTA and CDR2 FQGNSA. The CDR3 runs to 14 residues. CDR3: CASSLGGVQETQYF. The CDR3 DNA reads as TGTGCCAGCAGCTTAGGCGGGGTCCAAGAGACCCAGTACTTC.

This chain uses TRBV7-3 with TRBJ2-5; 7 bases agree with TRBD2. Germline CDR1 and CDR2: SGHTA and FQGTGA. Germline trimming cut 1 base from V and 1 base from J; bases unmatched to any gene: 3. The CDR3 is 15 residues long. The CDR3 protein is CASSLMSSGQETQYF. CDR3 DNA: TGTGCCAGCAGCTTAATGTCTAGCGGCCAAGAGACCCAGTACTTC.

The CDR3 loop reads CATSRDFDYEQYF. For the CDR3, the DNA is TGTGCCACCAGCAGAGATTTCGACTACGAGCAGTACTTC. This chain links TRBV15 with TRBJ2-7; no firm D call. Trimming left V 0 bases short and J 3 bases short, with 6 bases between. Germline V gives CDR1 LNHNV, CDR2 YYDKDF (reference sequence). The CDR3 has 13 residues.

This chain uses TRBV19 with TRBJ2-1; 10 bases fit TRBD2. CDR1 and CDR2 from the germline V gene are LNHDA and SQIVND (reference sequence). This CDR3 comprises 17 residues. With V trimmed by 1 base and J by 3 bases, 6 bases remained unmatched. CDR3 coding DNA: TGTGCCAGTAGTATAGGCCAAAGCGGGGGGGGCTACAATGAGCAGTTCTTC. Translating gives CASSIGQSGGGYNEQFF.

CDR3 region: CASSLGDRYQETQYF. In DNA, the CDR3 is TGTGCCAGCAGCTTAGGCGACAGGTACCAAGAGACCCAGTACTTC. The genes are TRBV7-9 and TRBJ2-5, with D possibly matching TRBD1 (6 bases). V gave up 1 base and J gave up 0 bases, with 9 bases separating them. Germline lookup yields CDR1 SEHNR and CDR2 FQNEAQ (reference sequence). The length of the CDR3 is 15 residues.

This clone was counted only a few times. The chain is built from TRBV5-1 and TRBJ2-1; either TRBD1 or TRBD2 may supply D (6 bases each). This CDR3 spans 16 amino acids. Germline CDR1 SGHRS, CDR2 YFSETQ. Trimming left V 0 bases short and J 7 bases short, with 17 bases between. DNA of the CDR3: TGCGCCAGCAGCTTGGTAATAGGGGGGCAGGGAAATGAGCAGTTCTTC. It is translated as CASSLVIGGQGNEQFF. The full variable domain, completed using reference TRBV5-1 and TRBJ2-1, is KAGVTQTPRYLIKTRGQQVTLSCSPISGHRSVSWYQQTPGQGLQFLFEYFSETQRNKGNFPGRFSGRQFSNSRSEMNVSTLELGDSALYLCASSLVIGGQGNEQFFGPGTRLTVL.

The chain links TRBV7-9 to TRBJ2-7, with TRBD1 matching 10 bases. The germline CDR1 and CDR2 sequences are SEHNR and FQNEAQ (reference sequence). CDR3 length: 16 residues. J gave up 4 bases and V 3 bases, and 9 bases lay outside the gene matches. The CDR3 DNA is TGTGCCAGCAGCTTGCGGGCCGGGACAGGGGTATACGAGCAGTACTTC. Amino acids: CASSLRAGTGVYEQYF.

The chain has TRBV14 and TRBJ2-3; tentatively, D is TRBD1 (6 bases). CDR1 SGHDN and CDR2 FVKESK come from the germline V gene. This CDR3 has 16 amino acids. Trimming removed 0 bases from V and 1 base from J, with 11 bases in between. The CDR3 is CASSQERGTRTDTQYF. CDR3 nucleotide sequence: TGTGCCAGCAGCCAAGAGAGGGGGACCCGCACAGATACGCAGTATTTT.

V is TRBV5-1 and J is TRBJ2-5; no clear D gene. In germline, CDR1 is SGHRS, CDR2 YFSETQ. The V end was cut by 0 bases, the J end by 0 bases, with 9 bases between. This CDR3 is built from 15 residues. The CDR3 reads CASSLVPADQETQYF. CDR3 in DNA: TGCGCCAGCAGCTTGGTCCCAGCCGACCAAGAGACCCAGTACTTC.

The chain recombines TRBV6-1 with TRBJ2-7; D unclear. Trimming pared 5 bases from V and 1 base from J, leaving 9 bases between. The germline CDR1 and CDR2 sequences are MNHNS and SASEGT. This CDR3 contains 13 residues. CDR3 coding DNA: TGTGCCAGCAGTTTGGCGGATTCCTACGAGCAGTACTTC. The encoded protein is CASSLADSYEQYF.

The chain combines TRBV6-5 with TRBJ1-1, with 10 bases that match TRBD1. The CDR3 covers 14 residues. V trimming: 6 bases; J trimming: 4 bases; junction bases outside the gene matches: 5. In germline, CDR1 is MNHEY, CDR2 SVGAGI. CDR3 sequence: CASRIDRGLTEAFF. The CDR3 DNA reads as TGTGCCAGCAGAATTGACAGGGGGCTCACTGAAGCTTTCTTT.

In its sample, this clone was seen a few times. The V and J genes are TRBV7-8 and TRBJ1-4; D remains ambiguous. The CDR3 is 14 amino acids. The ends were cut back, 4 bases at V and 8 bases at J, with 14 bases in the middle. CDR1 and CDR2 (germline): SGHVS, FQNEAQ. CDR3 protein: CASSSLAGSEKLFF. The CDR3 region has the DNA TGTGCCAGCAGCTCGCTCGCCGGGTCCGAAAAACTGTTTTTT.

V and J are TRBV28 and TRBJ2-5; D not certain. Per the germline V gene, CDR1 is MDHEN and CDR2 is SYDVKM. The V gene lost 4 bases and the J gene lost 5 bases, with 14 bases spanning the gap. The CDR3 contains 14 residues. Written as DNA, the CDR3 is TGTGCCAGCAGTTCCTTTGAGACCAGGGAGACCCAGTACTTC. Its protein is CASSSFETRETQYF.

J is TRBJ1-6 and V is TRBV5-6; D gene unclear. Per the germline V gene, CDR1 is SGHDT and CDR2 is YYEEEE. This CDR3 comprises 16 residues. With 0 bases removed from V and 7 bases from J, the gap between germline ends came to 14 bases. DNA of the CDR3: TGTGCCAGCAGCTTGGCCGGCACCGGAGGAAATTCACCCCTCCACTTT. Protein product: CASSLAGTGGNSPLHF.